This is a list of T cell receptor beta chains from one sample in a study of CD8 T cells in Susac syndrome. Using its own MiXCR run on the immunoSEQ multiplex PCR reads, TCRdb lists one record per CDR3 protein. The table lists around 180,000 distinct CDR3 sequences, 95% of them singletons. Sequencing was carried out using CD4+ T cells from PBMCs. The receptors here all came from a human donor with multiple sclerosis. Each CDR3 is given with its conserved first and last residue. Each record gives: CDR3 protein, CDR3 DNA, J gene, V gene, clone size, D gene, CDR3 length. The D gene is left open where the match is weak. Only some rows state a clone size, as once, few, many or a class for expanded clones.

CDR3 protein: CASSPRWGEGNQETQYF
CDR3 DNA: TGTGCCAGCAGCCCCCGATGGGGGGAGGGGAACCAAGAGACCCAGTACTTC
J gene: TRBJ2-5
V gene: TRBV7-9
clone size: once
D gene: TRBD2
CDR3 length: 17

CDR3 protein: CASSYSEGTEAFF
CDR3 DNA: TGTGCCAGCAGTTACTCAGAGGGAACTGAAGCTTTCTTT
J gene: TRBJ1-1
V gene: TRBV6-5
clone size: .
D gene: .
CDR3 length: 13

CDR3 protein: CASSLDGPAYEQYF
CDR3 DNA: TGTGCCAGCAGCTTAGACGGACCAGCCTACGAGCAGTACTTC
J gene: TRBJ2-7
V gene: TRBV11-2
clone size: .
D gene: .
CDR3 length: 14

CDR3 protein: CAISEGLAGSTQYF
CDR3 DNA: TGTGCCATCAGTGAGGGACTAGCGGGGTCGACCCAGTACTTC
J gene: TRBJ2-5
V gene: TRBV10-3
clone size: .
D gene: TRBD2
CDR3 length: 14

CDR3 protein: CSARGGGPSSYNEQFF
CDR3 DNA: TGCAGTGCTAGGGGGGGAGGGCCAAGCTCCTACAATGAGCAGTTCTTC
J gene: TRBJ2-1
V gene: TRBV20-1
clone size: .
D gene: TRBD2
CDR3 length: 16

CDR3 protein: CAISENGGYGYTF
CDR3 DNA: TGTGCCATCAGTGAGAATGGTGGATATGGCTACACCTTC
J gene: TRBJ1-2
V gene: TRBV10-3
clone size: .
D gene: .
CDR3 length: 13

CDR3 protein: CASSLGQPSDEQYF
CDR3 DNA: TGCGCCAGCAGCTTGGGGCAGCCTAGCGACGAGCAGTACTTC
J gene: TRBJ2-7
V gene: TRBV5-1
clone size: once
D gene: .
CDR3 length: 14

CDR3 protein: CASSFSGVWGEQYF
CDR3 DNA: TGTGCCAGCAGTTTCTCGGGGGTTTGGGGGGAGCAGTACTTC
J gene: TRBJ2-7
V gene: TRBV6-5
clone size: .
D gene: .
CDR3 length: 14

CDR3 protein: CSVGQLNEKLFF
CDR3 DNA: TGCAGCGTTGGACAGCTTAATGAAAAACTGTTTTTT
J gene: TRBJ1-4
V gene: TRBV29-1
clone size: .
D gene: .
CDR3 length: 12

CDR3 protein: CASSGARDSQPQHF
CDR3 DNA: TGTGCCAGCAGCGGGGCCAGGGACAGTCAGCCCCAGCATTTT
J gene: TRBJ1-5
V gene: TRBV6-5
clone size: .
D gene: TRBD1
CDR3 length: 14

CDR3 protein: CASSLVLVENTEAFF
CDR3 DNA: TGTGCCAGCAGCTTGGTCTTGGTGGAGAACACTGAAGCTTTCTTT
J gene: TRBJ1-1
V gene: TRBV5-6
clone size: .
D gene: .
CDR3 length: 15

CDR3 protein: CASSTPAQGSYGYTF
CDR3 DNA: TGTGCCAGTAGTACCCCGGCCCAGGGATCCTATGGCTACACCTTC
J gene: TRBJ1-2
V gene: TRBV19
clone size: once
D gene: .
CDR3 length: 15

CDR3 protein: CASSLGTPLYNEQFF
CDR3 DNA: TGTGCCAGCAGCTTGGGGACTCCCCTCTACAATGAGCAGTTCTTC
J gene: TRBJ2-1
V gene: TRBV5-4
clone size: .
D gene: .
CDR3 length: 15

CDR3 protein: CASTHIRDRASGYTF
CDR3 DNA: TGTGCCAGTACGCATATCCGGGACAGGGCATCCGGCTACACCTTC
J gene: TRBJ1-2
V gene: TRBV7-2
clone size: .
D gene: TRBD1
CDR3 length: 15

CDR3 protein: CASSYTGRTKETQYF
CDR3 DNA: TGTGCCAGCAGTTACACAGGGAGGACGAAAGAGACCCAGTACTTC
J gene: TRBJ2-5
V gene: TRBV6-6
clone size: .
D gene: .
CDR3 length: 15

CDR3 protein: CASSLWPTTDLNYEQYF
CDR3 DNA: TGTGCCAGCAGCTTATGGCCCACCACGGACTTAAACTACGAGCAGTACTTC
J gene: TRBJ2-7
V gene: TRBV7-9
clone size: once
D gene: .
CDR3 length: 17

CDR3 protein: CSARASGERGGYTF
CDR3 DNA: TGCAGTGCTAGAGCGTCGGGGGAGCGAGGTGGCTACACCTTC
J gene: TRBJ1-2
V gene: TRBV20-1
clone size: .
D gene: .
CDR3 length: 14

CDR3 protein: CASSSGTGTYGYTF
CDR3 DNA: TGTGCCAGCAGCTCCGGGACAGGGACCTATGGCTACACCTTC
J gene: TRBJ1-2
V gene: TRBV5-4
clone size: .
D gene: TRBD1
CDR3 length: 14

CDR3 protein: CASSPQGFYYGYTF
CDR3 DNA: TGTGCCAGCAGTCCCCAGGGGTTCTACTATGGCTACACCTTC
J gene: TRBJ1-2
V gene: TRBV12-3/TRBV12-4
clone size: .
D gene: .
CDR3 length: 14